Following are 18 T cell receptor beta chains from one sample sequenced in a study of cytomegalovirus exposure and HLA in healthy donors. Primers: 60 Vbeta forward and 13 Jbeta reverse. The table came from immunoSEQ multiplex PCR; TCRdb's copy has only in-frame clones and leaves some out. This table holds approximately 92,000 clones, 65% to 90% found once. Source material: PBMCs. All receptors come from a woman between 65 and 79 years old in good health and CMV-seropositive.

The rearrangement joins TRBV9 to TRBJ2-7; TRBD2 is a possible D gene (5 bases). Germline V gene sequence: CDR1 SGDLS, CDR2 YYNGEE. V was clipped by 0 bases and J by 1 base, with 11 bases between them. This CDR3 contains 15 residues. The chain's CDR3 is CASSVGPSISYEQYF. The CDR3 nucleotides read TGTGCCAGCAGCGTAGGCCCTAGCATTTCCTACGAGCAGTACTTC.

The table lists this clone with a few counts. The chain employs TRBV5-1 and TRBJ2-1; tentative D call: TRBD1 (10 bases). Germline V gene sequence: CDR1 SGHRS, CDR2 YFSETQ. The ends were cut back, 1 base at V and 8 bases at J, with 19 bases in the middle. CDR3 length: 16 residues. CDR3 DNA: TGCGCCAGCAGCTTGATGACTAGCGGACAGGGGGATGAGCAGTTCTTC. Translation: CASSLMTSGQGDEQFF.

The chain uses TRBV5-6 and TRBJ2-5; 12 nucleotides agree with TRBD1. From germline, CDR1 is SGHDT and CDR2 YYEEEE. The V gene end was trimmed by 2 bases and the J gene end by 0 bases; junction bases not matched to a gene: 11. The CDR3 is made up of 19 amino acids. The CDR3 sequence: CASSLMGQGASGYQETQYF. CDR3 DNA sequence: TGTGCCAGCAGCTTAATGGGACAGGGGGCTTCGGGGTACCAAGAGACCCAGTACTTC. The whole variable domain, remainder taken from reference TRBV5-6 and TRBJ2-5, is DAGVTQSPTHLIKTRGQQVTLRCSPKSGHDTVSWYQQALGQGPQFIFQYYEEEERQRGNFPDRFSGHQFPNYSSELNVNALLLGDSALYLCASSLMGQGASGYQETQYFGPGTRLLVL.

This clone was recorded a few times. This sequence joins TRBV5-1 and TRBJ1-4; 8 positions agree with TRBD1. J was trimmed by 4 bases and V by 0 bases; bases with no gene match: 2. The germline CDR1 and CDR2 sequences are SGHRS and YFSETQ. The CDR3 consists of 15 residues. The CDR3 nucleotides read TGCGCCAGCAGCTTGGCAGGGGGCAATAATGAAAAACTGTTTTTT. It yields the protein CASSLAGGNNEKLFF.

V and J are TRBV11-3 and TRBJ2-1; TRBD2 might be the D (6 bases). CDR3 length equals 16 residues. From germline, CDR1 is SGHNT and CDR2 YENEEA. V dropped 0 bases and J dropped 2 bases, with 11 bases sitting between them. CDR3 nucleotide sequence: TGTGCCAGCAGCTTAGATGCGGGACGGCCCTACAATGAGCAGTTCTTC. The encoded protein is CASSLDAGRPYNEQFF.

The gene calls are TRBV7-8 and TRBJ2-3, with no clear D. The germline V and J ends were trimmed by 5 bases and 6 bases, with 9 bases remaining between them. CDR1 and CDR2 from the germline V gene are SGHVS and FQNEAQ. This CDR3 contains 12 residues. The CDR3 here is CASSQKYDTQYF. Here the CDR3 DNA reads TGTGCCAGCAGCCAGAAGTATGATACGCAGTATTTT.

The CDR3 here is CASSDGGSGLEQYF. CDR3 nucleotides: TGCGCCAGCAGTGATGGGGGGAGCGGGTTGGAGCAGTACTTC. This sequence joins TRBV10-2 and TRBJ2-7; D is perhaps TRBD2 (6 bases). The V gene lost 3 bases and the J gene lost 7 bases, with 16 bases spanning the gap. The CDR3 spans 14 residues. Germline V gene lookup returns CDR1 WSHSY and CDR2 SAAADI.

The chain joins TRBV4-2 to TRBJ2-2, with 9 positions matching TRBD2. Germline-derived CDR1 and CDR2 are LGHNA and YNFKEQ. After removal of 4 bases from V and 5 bases from J, the junction contained 5 bases not matched to a gene. The CDR3 extends over 15 amino acids. The CDR3 region is CASSRGLAQTGELFF. Written as DNA, the CDR3 is TGTGCCAGCAGCCGCGGACTAGCGCAGACCGGGGAGCTGTTTTTT.

V usage is TRBV9 and J usage is TRBJ2-5; 8 nucleotides agree with TRBD2. This CDR3 is 18 amino acids long. Unmatched junction bases numbered 14, after V lost 2 bases and J lost 2 bases. Germline assignment: CDR1 SGDLS and CDR2 YYNGEE. CDR3 sequence: CASSVSGGAREGQETQYF. In DNA form, the CDR3 reads TGTGCCAGCAGCGTGAGCGGGGGCGCGAGGGAGGGACAAGAGACCCAGTACTTC. The variable domain in full, with the rest retrieved from reference TRBV9 and TRBJ2-5, is DSGVTQTPKHLITATGQRVTLRCSPRSGDLSVYWYQQSLDQGLQFLIQYYNGEERAKGNILERFSAQQFPDLHSELNLSSLELGDSALYFCASSVSGGAREGQETQYFGPGTRLLVL.

This clone was seen only once. J is TRBJ2-7 and V is TRBV9; D is possibly TRBD1 (5 bases). V dropped 0 bases and J dropped 5 bases, with 12 bases sitting between them. The CDR3 spans 14 residues. Germline V lookup: CDR1 SGDLS, CDR2 YYNGEE. CDR3 amino acids: CASSVAPRADEQYF. DNA for the CDR3: TGTGCCAGCAGCGTAGCTCCCAGGGCGGACGAGCAGTACTTC. The entire variable domain, with the rest obtained from reference TRBV9 and TRBJ2-7, is as follows: DSGVTQTPKHLITATGQRVTLRCSPRSGDLSVYWYQQSLDQGLQFLIQYYNGEERAKGNILERFSAQQFPDLHSELNLSSLELGDSALYFCASSVAPRADEQYFGPGTRLTVT.

The CDR3 sequence is CAWSVFLAEHNEQFF. The CDR3 coding sequence is TGTGCCTGGAGTGTATTTCTAGCGGAGCACAATGAGCAGTTCTTC. The V call is TRBV30, the J call TRBJ2-1; 7 bases map to TRBD2. The CDR3 length is 15 residues. Unmatched junction bases numbered 7, after V lost 0 bases and J lost 5 bases. In germline, CDR1 is GTSNPN, CDR2 SVGIG (reference sequence).

The chain joins TRBV6-5 to TRBJ2-7, with D possibly TRBD1 on 5 matching bases. V lost 5 bases, J lost 0 bases, and 11 bases lay in between. CDR3 size: 14 residues. Germline assignment: CDR1 MNHEY and CDR2 SVGAGI. The DNA for the CDR3 is TGTGCCAGCAGTCGACAGCAGAGCTCCTACGAGCAGTACTTC. It encodes CASSRQQSSYEQYF.

V usage is TRBV5-4 and J usage is TRBJ2-7, with D tentatively TRBD2 (6 bases). CDR1 and CDR2 (germline): SGHNT, YYREEE (reference sequence). The CDR3 extends over 14 amino acids. The V and J ends lost 3 bases and 5 bases respectively, with 15 bases between them. This chain's CDR3 is CASSSGVSGHEQYF. In DNA form, the CDR3 reads TGTGCCAGCAGCTCGGGGGTATCGGGGCACGAGCAGTACTTC. Using reference TRBV5-4 and TRBJ2-7 for the parts outside the CDR3, the full variable domain is ETGVTQSPTHLIKTRGQQVTLRCSSQSGHNTVSWYQQALGQGPQFIFQYYREEENGRGNFPPRFSGLQFPNYSSELNVNALELDDSALYLCASSSGVSGHEQYFGPGTRLTVT.

The rearrangement joins TRBV15 to TRBJ2-3; TRBD2 matches at 8 bases. J gave up 3 bases and V 8 bases, and 4 bases lay outside the gene matches. The CDR3 totals 13 residues. The germline V gene encodes CDR1 LNHNV and CDR2 YYDKDF (reference sequence). CDR3 protein: CATSAGATDTQYF. The CDR3, as DNA: TGTGCCACCTCAGCGGGAGCAACAGATACGCAGTATTTT.

This rearrangement joins TRBV29-1 to TRBJ2-7, with a weak D call TRBD1 (5 bases). V lost 4 bases, J lost 2 bases, and 6 bases lay in between. This CDR3 contains 11 residues. CDR1 and CDR2 (germline): SQVTM, ANQGSEA. In nucleotides, the CDR3 is TGCAGCGTTGTACAGGCCTACGAGCAGTACTTC. Protein product: CSVVQAYEQYF.

The chain links TRBV6-5 to TRBJ2-7, with 9 bases identical to TRBD1. The CDR3 extends over 15 amino acids. Germline V CDR1 and CDR2: MNHEY, SVGAGI. V gave up 10 bases and J gave up 2 bases; unmatched junction bases: 12. CDR3 protein: CATTPWTGVTYEQYF. DNA for the CDR3: TGTGCCACCACTCCGTGGACAGGGGTTACCTACGAGCAGTACTTC.

This clone was found a few times. This chain links TRBV7-9 with TRBJ2-3; 7 bases agree with TRBD2. This CDR3 has 15 amino acids. J gave up 4 bases and V 5 bases, and 9 bases lay outside the gene matches. The germline V gene has CDR1 SEHNR and CDR2 FQNEAQ (reference sequence). The CDR3 DNA follows: TGTGCCAGCAGCCCGACTAGCCAGCATGCAGATACGCAGTATTTT. Residues: CASSPTSQHADTQYF.

The rearrangement links TRBV5-4 to TRBJ2-7; TRBD1 matches 7 bases. Trimming removed 5 bases from V and 1 base from J; junction bases left unmatched: 6. The germline gives CDR1 SGHNT, CDR2 YYREEE (reference sequence). The CDR3 runs to 14 residues. CDR3 sequence: CASRSDRASYEQYF. The CDR3 bases are TGTGCCAGCAGATCTGACAGGGCATCCTACGAGCAGTACTTC.